The 22 T cell receptor beta chains presented below share a single source sample, sequenced in a study of beta chain features in type 1 diabetes. Study-wide results and caveats: Across all four CD4+ subsets, people with type 1 diabetes showed modestly shorter TCRB CDR3s.

As every portion of the isolated RNA was reverse transcribed, the sequencing read expressed TCRB transcripts. Generated by immunoSEQ multiplex PCR, the TCRdb table keeps only in-frame clones and is missing some. This sample has some 45,000 clones; 65% to 70% occur once, and the top ten carry roughly 2.2%. These receptors have no identified antigens. Sequencing input: Tregs from blood. The source of these receptors is a woman in her late teens or twenties with type 1 diabetes.

J is TRBJ2-5 and V is TRBV27; D ambiguous. The germline V gene has CDR1 MNHEY and CDR2 SMNVEV (reference sequence). The CDR3 contains 14 residues. V shed 2 bases and J shed 4 bases, with 11 bases lying between them. CDR3 region: CASSLIDSRETQYF. CDR3 nucleotide sequence: TGTGCCAGCAGTTTAATCGACTCTCGAGAGACCCAGTACTTC.

This clone was observed a handful of times. The chain employs TRBV27 and TRBJ2-5; the D is unclear. The V end was cut by 2 bases, the J end by 0 bases, with 10 bases between. Per germline, CDR1 MNHEY and CDR2 SMNVEV (reference sequence). The CDR3 has 15 amino acids. DNA of the CDR3: TGTGCCAGCAGTTTAGCCTCCGGTCACCAAGAGACCCAGTACTTC. Encoded protein: CASSLASGHQETQYF.

CDR3 loop: CASQMRGNSDTQYF. The CDR3 region has the DNA TGTGCCAGCCAGATGCGGGGGAACTCAGATACGCAGTATTTT. This rearrangement joins TRBV19 to TRBJ2-3, with 7 bases lining up with TRBD2. The CDR3 loop spans 14 amino acids. Germline lookup yields CDR1 LNHDA and CDR2 SQIVND (reference sequence). V trimming: 9 bases; J trimming: 4 bases; junction bases outside the gene matches: 10.

Notes on this clone: The sample carries other DNA sequences with the same CDR3. The CDR3 is CAISETGVNTEAFF. Written as DNA, the CDR3 is TGTGCCATCAGTGAGACAGGAGTGAACACTGAAGCTTTCTTT. The chain has TRBV10-3 and TRBJ1-1, with D possibly being TRBD1 (5 bases). Germline V gene data show CDR1 as ENHRY and CDR2 as SYGVKD. Deletions cut 2 bases from V and 0 bases from J, with 7 bases between. The CDR3 has 14 residues.

This clone was picked up a small number of times. V is TRBV4-1 and J is TRBJ2-1; a possible D gene is TRBD2 (6 bases). Trimming removed 3 bases at V and 0 bases at J, with 12 bases between. CDR1 is MGHRA and CDR2 is YSYEKL in the germline V gene. The CDR3 totals 16 residues. This chain's CDR3 is CASSHVYSGSYNEQFF. In DNA form, the CDR3 reads TGCGCCAGCAGCCATGTGTATAGCGGCTCCTACAATGAGCAGTTCTTC.

CDR3 DNA: TGTGCCAGCAGCCAAAATACTGGCATTCAGTACTTC. The encoded protein is CASSQNTGIQYF. The V gene is TRBV7-9, the J gene TRBJ2-4, with D unresolved. V was cut by 5 bases and J by 9 bases, with 11 bases left in between. Germline lookup yields CDR1 SEHNR and CDR2 FQNEAQ (reference sequence). The CDR3 loop spans 12 amino acids. The complete variable domain, with remaining parts taken from reference TRBV7-9 and TRBJ2-4, reads DTGVSQNPRHKITKRGQNVTFRCDPISEHNRLYWYRQTLGQGPEFLTYFQNEAQLEKSRLLSDRFSAERPKGSFSTLEIQRTEQGDSAMYLCASSQNTGIQYFGAGTRLSVL.

Note on this clone: Sequence at one end of the junction differs from germline and may be a read error. The J gene is TRBJ2-7, the V gene TRBV2; 8 bases line up with TRBD1. This CDR3 is built from 12 residues. Per the germline V gene, CDR1 is SNHLY and CDR2 is FYNNEI. CDR3 sequence: CATPGQASISGF. The CDR3 DNA follows: TGTGCCACCCCGGGACAGGCCTCTATTTCAGGCTTC.

The rearrangement links TRBV11-2 to TRBJ2-5; 7 bases agree with TRBD2. Germline loops: CDR1 SGHAT, CDR2 FQNNGV. With V trimmed by 6 bases and J by 6 bases, 7 bases remained unmatched. The CDR3 contains 13 residues. CDR3 region: CASRSGGGKTQYF. As DNA, the CDR3 is TGTGCCAGCAGATCGGGGGGAGGAAAGACCCAGTACTTC.

The CDR3 bases are TGTGCCAGCAGTGCGGGACTAGCGGGGCAATGGAAAGGCACCGGGGAGCTGTTTTTT. This sequence encodes CASSAGLAGQWKGTGELFF. The chain joins TRBV27 to TRBJ2-2; 13 nucleotides align to TRBD2. Germline CDR1 and CDR2: MNHEY and SMNVEV (reference sequence). CDR3 length: 19 amino acids. V trimming: 5 bases; J trimming: 4 bases; junction bases outside the gene matches: 13.

This chain connects TRBV7-2 to TRBJ2-2, with 11 bases identical to TRBD2. Germline V gene sequence: CDR1 SGHTA, CDR2 FQGNSA. Trimming at V came to 10 bases and at J to 4 bases, leaving 5 bases not matched to a gene. The CDR3 extends over 14 amino acids. CDR3 nucleotide sequence: TGTGCCACCTCTACTAGCGGGGGCACCGGGGAGCTGTTTTTT. This sequence encodes CATSTSGGTGELFF.

The V call is TRBV11-2, the J call TRBJ2-7, with D perhaps matching TRBD2 (6 bases). The germline V and J ends were trimmed by 3 bases and 4 bases, with 13 bases remaining between them. The CDR3 loop spans 14 amino acids. The germline CDR1 and CDR2 sequences are SGHAT and FQNNGV. As DNA, the CDR3 is TGTGCCAGCAGCTTGCTAGCGCTAGATTACGAGCAGTACTTC. Translation gives CASSLLALDYEQYF.

The J gene is TRBJ1-2, the V gene TRBV5-1, with 8 bases matching TRBD1. CDR1 is SGHRS and CDR2 is YFSETQ in the germline V gene. With V trimmed by 2 bases and J by 5 bases, 5 bases remained unmatched. The CDR3 sequence is 14 residues long. The CDR3 DNA is TGCGCCAGCAGCTTACCCGGGACAGGTTATGGCTACACCTTC. Its translation: CASSLPGTGYGYTF.

The V and J genes are TRBV10-3 and TRBJ2-7; 9 bases align to TRBD2. The CDR3 is made up of 14 amino acids. V trimming: 7 bases; J trimming: 0 bases; junction bases outside the gene matches: 4. Per germline, CDR1 ENHRY and CDR2 SYGVKD. The CDR3 sequence is CAIKSGGSSYEQYF. Here the CDR3 DNA reads TGTGCCATCAAGAGCGGGGGGAGCTCCTACGAGCAGTACTTC.

The V call is TRBV6-6, the J call TRBJ2-2, with a possible D match to TRBD1 (5 bases). This CDR3 spans 15 amino acids. Germline assignment: CDR1 MNHNY and CDR2 SVGAGI (reference sequence). The ends were cut back, 2 bases at V and 1 base at J, with 8 bases in the middle. Here the CDR3 reads CASSYRQGNTGELFF. Here the CDR3 DNA reads TGTGCCAGCAGTTACCGGCAGGGGAACACCGGGGAGCTGTTTTTT.

As DNA, the CDR3 is TGCGCCAGCAGCTTGGGGTCGGCAGGGGGTCTATCCTACGAGCAGTACTTC. This translates into CASSLGSAGGLSYEQYF. V gene TRBV5-1 combines with J gene TRBJ2-7, with 7 bases lining up with TRBD1. Per the germline V gene, CDR1 is SGHRS and CDR2 is YFSETQ. V lost 0 bases and J lost 1; bases outside the gene matches: 10. This CDR3 region has 17 residues.

This clone has a handful of counts. The V and J genes are TRBV19 and TRBJ1-5; 7 bases are shared with TRBD1. Germline V CDR1 and CDR2: LNHDA, SQIVND (reference sequence). Unmatched junction bases numbered 8, after V lost 4 bases and J lost 8 bases. The CDR3 is 14 residues long. CDR3: CASSTRQGREPQHF. CDR3 bases: TGTGCCAGTAGTACCCGACAGGGAAGGGAGCCCCAGCATTTT.

This clone was counted a few times. This sequence joins TRBV28 and TRBJ2-5, with D perhaps TRBD2 (6 bases). The CDR3 runs to 15 residues. Germline V lookup: CDR1 MDHEN, CDR2 SYDVKM. V was shortened by 5 bases and J by 4 bases, with 17 bases between the two germline ends. The CDR3 region has the DNA TGTGCCAGCAGTGGCTCTTGGGGGGTGGCAGAGACCCAGTACTTC. Amino acids: CASSGSWGVAETQYF.

The rearrangement uses TRBV7-2 and TRBJ2-2, with D possibly being TRBD2 (5 bases). V was clipped by 2 bases and J by 1 base, with 11 bases between them. Per germline, CDR1 SGHTA and CDR2 FQGNSA. This CDR3 spans 16 amino acids. The CDR3 DNA reads TGTGCCAGCAGCTTACAGAGCGGAGGGAACACCGGGGAGCTGTTTTTT. Its translation is CASSLQSGGNTGELFF.

The chain links TRBV29-1 to TRBJ1-3, with D perhaps matching TRBD1 (6 bases). The CDR3 spans 15 residues. The germline V and J ends were trimmed by 6 bases and 2 bases, with 17 bases remaining between them. Per the germline V gene, CDR1 is SQVTM and CDR2 is ANQGSEA. The CDR3 DNA reads as TGCAGCGTCCAAAACAGGGATCTACCTGGAAACACCATATATTTT. Translated, it gives CSVQNRDLPGNTIYF.

This clone was counted only a few times. The rearrangement joins TRBV18 to TRBJ1-5; D perhaps matches TRBD1 (5 bases). There are 15 residues in the CDR3. Germline V lookup: CDR1 KGHSH, CDR2 LQKENI. The V end was cut by 1 base, the J end by 5 bases, with 12 bases between. The CDR3 is CASSPQGTGDQPQHF. In DNA form, the CDR3 reads TGTGCCAGCTCACCACAGGGTACAGGAGATCAGCCCCAGCATTTT. The whole variable domain, remainder taken from reference TRBV18 and TRBJ1-5, is NAGVMQNPRHLVRRRGQEARLRCSPMKGHSHVYWYRQLPEEGLKFMVYLQKENIIDESGMPKERFSAEFPKEGPSILRIQQVVRGDSAAYFCASSPQGTGDQPQHFGDGTRLSIL.

The CDR3 nucleotides read TGCAGCGTTGAAGAGGTAGTCCCCGGGGAGCTGTTTTTT. Residues: CSVEEVVPGELFF. The rearrangement joins TRBV29-1 to TRBJ2-2; D remains ambiguous. The CDR3 runs to 13 residues. Trimming removed 0 bases from V and 6 bases from J, with 8 bases in between. From germline, CDR1 is SQVTM and CDR2 ANQGSEA.

This clone was recorded a few times. The chain employs TRBV29-1 and TRBJ2-1; 7 bases fit TRBD1. This CDR3 has 14 amino acids. The ends lost 7 bases at V and 0 bases at J; junction bases unmatched: 6. The germline V gene encodes CDR1 SQVTM and CDR2 ANQGSEA. CDR3 loop: CSEYRGSSYNEQFF. The CDR3 DNA reads as TGCAGCGAGTACAGGGGAAGCTCCTACAATGAGCAGTTCTTC.